This T cell receptor (beta chain) emerged from a study of human T cells and chemical hapten exposure. TCRdb analysed the RACE reads with MiXCR anew, one entry per CDR3 protein. The sample lists 84,000 or so distinct CDR3 sequences, about a tenth occurring once. The germline CDR1 and CDR2 sequences are SNHLY and FYNNEI. This CDR3 contains 15 residues. Only one count was recorded for this clonotype. With a much larger clone just one base away, this may be a read error. Documented time point: patch test 2, 6 weeks after DPC sensitization. Described treatment: therapeutic diphenylcyclopropenone sensitization with weekly scalp DPC.

The sample here was whole blood, taken in connection with sensitization to the hapten diphenylcyclopropenone (DPC). V and J are TRBV2 and TRBJ2-5; D gene uncertain. This receptor was identified in a woman in her twenties or thirties with alopecia areata. Some clones in this sample may be carry-over from other donors' samples. The CDR3 DNA sequence: TGTGTCAGCCGCCGGAGCCCCGAATCTCAAGAGACCCAGTACTTC. It translates to CVSRRSPESQETQYF.